One sample yielded the 23 T cell receptor beta chains listed below, sequenced in a study of blood T cell repertoires in COVID-19 (dated by TCRdb to the early 2020s). Libraries came from the immunoSEQ multiplex PCR assay. TCRdb holds this immuneACCESS table with in-frame rearrangements only. Some clones are missing; in checked studies, unresolved V genes explain under half, and the rest has no known cause. In all, the sample holds approximately 150,000 clones, and around 86% of those were seen once. The ten largest account for 2.5% to 4% of the sample. The specimen sequenced was peripheral blood. The receptors shown here come from a man in his 70s with acute or convalescent COVID-19.

This chain joins TRBV7-9 and TRBJ1-2; 12 nucleotides align to TRBD1. The germline CDR1 and CDR2 sequences are SEHNR and FQNEAQ (reference sequence). Unmatched junction bases numbered 8, after V lost 5 bases and J lost 7 bases. The CDR3 consists of 15 residues. The chain's CDR3 is CASSAPGQGASGYTF. The CDR3, as DNA: TGTGCCAGCAGCGCCCCGGGACAGGGGGCGAGTGGCTACACCTTC.

V and J are TRBV6-5 and TRBJ2-5; D ambiguous. The CDR3 extends over 15 amino acids. The V end lost 5 bases, the J end lost 4 bases, and 17 bases lay between the germline ends. The V gene's germline CDR1 is MNHEY and CDR2 SVGAGI. The CDR3 here is CASSLSKAGRETQYF. The CDR3 DNA follows: TGTGCCAGCAGTCTCTCCAAAGCAGGCCGAGAGACCCAGTACTTC.

The chain joins TRBV28 to TRBJ2-1, with 7 bases that match TRBD2. With 5 bases clipped from V and 3 bases from J, the junction kept 19 bases outside the gene matches. Germline lookup yields CDR1 MDHEN and CDR2 SYDVKM. The length of the CDR3 is 19 residues. The CDR3 nucleotides read TGTGCCAGCAGTACCTCATACAGGACTAGTGCACCCTTCTACAATGAGCAGTTCTTC. Translating gives CASSTSYRTSAPFYNEQFF.

The gene calls are TRBV7-3 and TRBJ2-2, with D perhaps TRBD2 (6 bases). Trimming took 2 bases from V and 5 from J, leaving 12 bases between them. The length of the CDR3 is 15 residues. Per the germline V gene, CDR1 is SGHTA and CDR2 is FQGTGA. The DNA for the CDR3 is TGTGCCAGCAGCTTACGCCAGGGAGGAACCGGGGAGCTGTTTTTT. This translates into CASSLRQGGTGELFF.

This clone was recorded only once. The V call is TRBV30, the J call TRBJ2-3; the match to TRBD2 covers 9 bases. Germline V CDR1 and CDR2: GTSNPN, SVGIG (reference sequence). V was clipped by 1 base and J by 3 bases; unmatched bases: 8. This CDR3 has 16 amino acids. The CDR3 DNA reads as TGTGCCTGGAGTGGTTCTAGCGGGATCGGGACAGATACGCAGTATTTT. It encodes CAWSGSSGIGTDTQYF.

This clone showed up just once. The chain couples TRBV28 to TRBJ1-4; 7 nucleotides match TRBD1. CDR3 length: 14 residues. Losses at the gene ends were 3 bases for V and 3 bases for J; bases not matched to a gene: 1. The germline CDR1 and CDR2 sequences are MDHEN and SYDVKM. This CDR3 is CASSLGQSNEKLFF. The CDR3 DNA reads TGTGCCAGCAGTTTGGGACAGTCTAATGAAAAACTGTTTTTT.

The rearrangement links TRBV30 to TRBJ2-7, with TRBD2 matching 11 bases. The CDR3 runs to 14 residues. Germline V gene data show CDR1 as GTSNPN and CDR2 as SVGIG (reference sequence). J gave up 4 bases and V 0 bases, and 2 bases lay outside the gene matches. CDR3 in DNA: TGTGCCTGGAGTGTAACTAGCGGGAGTTACGAGCAGTACTTC. Residues: CAWSVTSGSYEQYF.

This clone showed up just once. An end of the junction does not agree with germline; a read error may underlie this. V is TRBV5-6 and J is TRBJ1-4, with D perhaps matching TRBD1 (5 bases). This CDR3 is 12 amino acids long. Germline V gene sequence: CDR1 SGHDT, CDR2 YYEEEE. CDR3 coding DNA: TGTGCCAGCAGCTTGGGCCGGGGGGGAGGTGCTTTT. The encoded protein is CASSLGRGGGAF.

The chain couples TRBV28 to TRBJ2-1; TRBD1 matches 10 bases. Losses at the gene ends were 6 bases for V and 9 bases for J; bases not matched to a gene: 8. The CDR3 runs to 14 residues. The germline V gene has CDR1 MDHEN and CDR2 SYDVKM. CDR3 residues: CASSSGQGDGEQFF. In DNA form, the CDR3 reads TGTGCCAGCAGCTCCGGACAGGGGGACGGTGAGCAGTTCTTC.

The rearrangement uses TRBV5-1 and TRBJ1-2, with D unresolved. The CDR3 has 14 amino acids. The V and J ends lost 0 bases and 6 bases respectively, with 12 bases between them. The germline V gene has CDR1 SGHRS and CDR2 YFSETQ. CDR3 nucleotide sequence: TGCGCCAGCAGCTTGGAGGTAGGGAGGCATGGCTACACCTTC. It encodes CASSLEVGRHGYTF.

This chain uses TRBV20-1 with TRBJ2-5; D unresolved. The germline CDR1 and CDR2 sequences are DFQATT and SNEGSKA (reference sequence). V lost 2 bases and J lost 5, with 6 bases in between. This CDR3 comprises 11 residues. DNA for the CDR3: TGCAGTGCTAGAAAACTGGAGACCCAGTACTTC. It codes for CSARKLETQYF.

This rearrangement joins TRBV20-1 to TRBJ1-5; D remains unclear. Germline CDR1 reads DFQATT; CDR2 reads SNEGSKA (reference sequence). CDR3 length equals 11 residues. This chain's CDR3 is CRREGNQPQHF. The CDR3 DNA reads as TGCAGGAGGGAGGGAAATCAGCCCCAGCATTTT.

The chain has TRBV11-2 and TRBJ2-1; TRBD2 aligns across 13 bases. The CDR3 length is 18 residues. The junction had 14 bases not matched to a gene; V was cut back by 2 bases and J by 10 bases. CDR1 is SGHAT, CDR2 FQNNGV, per germline. The CDR3 region is CASSLRVTRTSGSGEQFF. DNA for the CDR3: TGTGCCAGCAGCTTACGGGTTACTCGGACTAGCGGGAGTGGGGAGCAGTTCTTC. Full variable domain (missing parts from reference TRBV11-2 and TRBJ2-1): EAGVAQSPRYKIIEKRQSVAFWCNPISGHATLYWYQQILGQGPKLLIQFQNNGVVDDSQLPKDRFSAERLKGVDSTLKIQPAKLEDSAVYLCASSLRVTRTSGSGEQFFGPGTRLTVL.

The rearrangement links TRBV7-8 to TRBJ2-7; tentative D call: TRBD1 (6 bases). V shed 2 bases and J shed 3 bases, with 17 bases lying between them. Germline CDR1 SGHVS, CDR2 FQNEAQ. The CDR3 is 16 residues long. Here the CDR3 reads CASSLLTGTNFYEQYF. The CDR3 DNA reads as TGTGCCAGCAGCTTACTGACCGGGACAAACTTCTACGAGCAGTACTTC.

This sequence joins TRBV28 and TRBJ1-2; tentative D call: TRBD1 (5 bases). The V end was cut by 8 bases, the J end by 2 bases, with 9 bases between. CDR1 and CDR2 from the germline V gene are MDHEN and SYDVKM. The CDR3 length is 12 residues. CDR3 DNA sequence: TGTGCCAGCCTGCGGACAAACTATGGCTACACCTTC. It encodes CASLRTNYGYTF.

The chain combines TRBV7-3 with TRBJ2-7, with TRBD1 matching over 9 bases. V was pared by 2 bases and J by 5 bases, with 13 bases of the junction left unmatched. CDR1 and CDR2 (germline): SGHTA, FQGTGA. The CDR3 runs to 17 residues. The CDR3 is CASSLVGTGMLGHEQYF. The CDR3 region has the DNA TGTGCCAGCAGCTTAGTAGGGACAGGGATGCTGGGGCACGAGCAGTACTTC.

The V gene is TRBV11-2, the J gene TRBJ2-7, with TRBD1 matching over 7 bases. There are 18 residues in the CDR3. Germline-derived CDR1 and CDR2 are SGHAT and FQNNGV. V was clipped by 2 bases and J by 7 bases; unmatched bases: 20. As DNA, the CDR3 is TGTGCCAGCAGCTTATTCGAAAGCCCGGGACAGTCTACGAGGGAGCAGTACTTC. It is translated as CASSLFESPGQSTREQYF.

This chain links TRBV5-1 with TRBJ2-5; possible D gene TRBD2, 6 bases. The V end lost 5 bases, the J end lost 5 bases, and 13 bases lay between the germline ends. Germline CDR1 SGHRS, CDR2 YFSETQ. The CDR3 spans 13 residues. The CDR3 DNA follows: TGCGCCAGCAGTTCGGGAGATTCGGAGACCCAGTACTTC. This codes for CASSSGDSETQYF.

The chain combines TRBV7-2 with TRBJ2-2; possibly TRBD2 for D (5 bases). The CDR3 totals 14 residues. The ends were cut back, 1 base at V and 3 bases at J, with 6 bases in the middle. CDR1 and CDR2 from the germline V gene are SGHTA and FQGNSA. The DNA for the CDR3 is TGTGCCAGCAGCTTAGGAGGGTACACCGGGGAGCTGTTTTTT. Its protein is CASSLGGYTGELFF.

The rearrangement links TRBV11-2 to TRBJ2-1; 10 bases fit TRBD2. V shed 0 bases, J shed 4 bases, and the junction held 12 bases outside the gene matches. The CDR3 has 19 residues. The V gene's germline CDR1 is SGHAT and CDR2 FQNNGV. The CDR3 region has the DNA TGTGCCAGCAGCTTAGACCCTCGGGGAGTTAGCGGGAGGTACAATGAGCAGTTCTTC. Protein product: CASSLDPRGVSGRYNEQFF.

In the case of this clone: Other DNA variants within this sample encode the same CDR3. V and J are TRBV2 and TRBJ2-7; D might be TRBD1 (5 bases). The length of the CDR3 is 14 residues. Germline V gives CDR1 SNHLY, CDR2 FYNNEI. With 4 bases removed from V and 2 bases from J, the gap between germline ends came to 12 bases. The CDR3 protein is CASSGLTGTYEQYF. The CDR3 DNA reads TGTGCCAGCAGTGGCTTAACAGGTACCTACGAGCAGTACTTC.

The rearrangement joins TRBV9 to TRBJ2-1; maybe TRBD1 (6 bases). CDR1 and CDR2 from the germline V gene are SGDLS and YYNGEE. This CDR3 is 15 amino acids long. Trimming shortened V by 3 bases and J by 0 bases, and 10 bases separated the two germline ends. Here the CDR3 DNA reads TGTGCCAGCAGCGCCACAGGGATCTCCTACAATGAGCAGTTCTTC. It is translated as CASSATGISYNEQFF.

The chain carries TRBV6-1 and TRBJ2-1, with TRBD2 matching over 7 bases. J gave up 16 bases and V 3 bases, and 9 bases lay outside the gene matches. Germline values: CDR1 MNHNS, CDR2 SASEGT. This CDR3 spans 12 amino acids. This chain's CDR3 is CASSDTGTTHFF. CDR3 sequence (DNA): TGTGCCAGCAGTGATACCGGGACTACTCACTTCTTC.